The clone carrying this TCR beta chain was seen ten or more times. Its target is unknown. This specimen belongs to a study of T cells in Graves' hyperthyroidism and ophthalmopathy. Overall study findings and caveats: A model of 13 V-J features distinguished ophthalmopathy from stable hyperthyroidism. Peripheral blood also featured most of the thyroid clonotypes expanded above 0.001. Ophthalmopathy got predicted by the model a median 6.5 months before its onset.

CDR3 length: 12 residues. Trimming pared 2 bases from V and 1 base from J, leaving 4 bases between. Germline CDR1 SGHTS, CDR2 YDEGEE. TCR beta CDR3 regions were amplified from RNA. First-round RT-PCR of the TCR CDR3 relied on the HTBI primer set. TCRdb used MiXCR to reprocess the multiplex PCR reads, holding one entry per CDR3 protein. The table has 450,000 to 700,000 distinct CDR3 sequences, about 43% seen once. Orbital computed tomography, thyroid ultrasound, serum thyroxine and TRAb, and clinical symptoms together informed the diagnoses. The TCR sequence derives from an adult woman with Graves' disease, either hyperthyroidism or ophthalmopathy (not recorded which). Material for sequencing was peripheral blood or thyroid tissue (not recorded which). The rearrangement joins TRBV5-8 to TRBJ2-7; the D is unclear. The CDR3 bases are TGTGCCAGCAGCTTCGAGTCCTACGAGCAGTACTTC. It codes for CASSFESYEQYF.